Each of the 8 T cell receptor beta chains below was sequenced from the same sample in a study of Tregs in tolerant kidney transplant recipients. Sequencing used immunoSEQ multiplex PCR; TCRdb keeps in-frame clones, though not all of them. The sample lists under 95,000 clones, around 93% occurring once. The input for sequencing was Tregs from blood, taken before the transplant. These receptors originate from a human donor who received a combined kidney and bone marrow transplant.

V and J are TRBV2 and TRBJ1-4; D not certain. The CDR3 length is 14 residues. Trimming shortened V by 4 bases and J by 5 bases, and 11 bases separated the two germline ends. Germline values: CDR1 SNHLY, CDR2 FYNNEI. The CDR3 loop is CASSARAGNEKLFF. DNA for the CDR3: TGTGCCAGCAGTGCCCGGGCTGGAAATGAAAAACTGTTTTTT.

The rearrangement uses TRBV2 and TRBJ2-3, with a possible D match to TRBD1 (5 bases). Germline assignment: CDR1 SNHLY and CDR2 FYNNEI. V lost 6 bases and J lost 1, with 5 bases in between. The CDR3 is 12 amino acids. CDR3 in DNA: TGTGCCAGCAGACAGGGCACAGATACGCAGTATTTT. It encodes CASRQGTDTQYF. The variable domain in full, completed from reference TRBV2 and TRBJ2-3, reads EPEVTQTPSHQVTQMGQEVILRCVPISNHLYFYWYRQILGQKVEFLVSFYNNEISEKSEIFDDQFSVERPDGSNFTLKIRSTKLEDSAMYFCASRQGTDTQYFGPGTRLTVL.

The V gene is TRBV6-1, the J gene TRBJ1-2; D not certain. Germline CDR1 and CDR2: MNHNS and SASEGT. V gave up 1 base and J gave up 1 base, with 10 bases separating them. CDR3 length: 15 amino acids. The CDR3 loop is CASSEGPGSNYGYTF. CDR3 DNA sequence: TGTGCCAGCAGTGAAGGGCCGGGGAGTAACTATGGCTACACCTTC.

Concerning this clone: The CDR3 end shows no conserved phenylalanine or tryptophan, and so a read error is likely. J is TRBJ1-1 and V is TRBV5-1; possible D gene TRBD1, 6 bases. This CDR3 is built from 14 residues. CDR1 and CDR2 (germline): SGHRS, YFSETQ. The ends were cut back, 4 bases at V and 0 bases at J, with 10 bases in the middle. CDR3 protein: CASSPGAMNTEAFL. CDR3 nucleotide sequence: TGCGCCAGCAGCCCGGGGGCCATGAACACTGAAGCTTTCCTT.

The genes are TRBV5-1 and TRBJ2-7, with 11 positions matching TRBD2. Unmatched junction bases numbered 7, after V lost 4 bases and J lost 4 bases. The CDR3 covers 15 residues. Germline CDR1 reads SGHRS; CDR2 reads YFSETQ. CDR3 protein: CASSVAGGPKYEQYF. As DNA, the CDR3 is TGCGCCAGCAGCGTAGCGGGAGGGCCCAAGTACGAGCAGTACTTC.

The chain is built from TRBV5-1 and TRBJ1-4, with D unclear. In germline, CDR1 is SGHRS, CDR2 YFSETQ. CDR3 size: 15 residues. Trimming cost V 0 bases and J 3 bases, with 9 bases left between them. Here the CDR3 DNA reads TGCGCCAGCAGCTTGGATGGGCAGCCTAATGAAAAACTGTTTTTT. Translation gives CASSLDGQPNEKLFF. The full variable domain, with the rest looked up from reference TRBV5-1 and TRBJ1-4, is KAGVTQTPRYLIKTRGQQVTLSCSPISGHRSVSWYQQTPGQGLQFLFEYFSETQRNKGNFPGRFSGRQFSNSRSEMNVSTLELGDSALYLCASSLDGQPNEKLFFGSGTQLSVL.

The CDR3 nucleotides are TGTGCCAGCAGCACGACTAACGACTACGAGCAGTACTTC. Translating it yields CASSTTNDYEQYF. The chain uses TRBV7-3 and TRBJ2-7, with a weak D call TRBD2 (5 bases). V dropped 5 bases and J dropped 3 bases, with 11 bases sitting between them. Germline CDR1 reads SGHTA; CDR2 reads FQGTGA. The CDR3 sequence is 13 residues long.

V gene TRBV5-4 combines with J gene TRBJ2-5; tentative D call: TRBD2 (5 bases). Trimming left V 1 base short and J 5 bases short, with 15 bases between. The CDR3 is 15 amino acids. CDR1 and CDR2 (germline): SGHNT, YYREEE (reference sequence). CDR3: CASSLPTRVGETQYF. For the CDR3, the DNA is TGTGCCAGCAGCTTGCCTACTAGAGTGGGTGAGACCCAGTACTTC.